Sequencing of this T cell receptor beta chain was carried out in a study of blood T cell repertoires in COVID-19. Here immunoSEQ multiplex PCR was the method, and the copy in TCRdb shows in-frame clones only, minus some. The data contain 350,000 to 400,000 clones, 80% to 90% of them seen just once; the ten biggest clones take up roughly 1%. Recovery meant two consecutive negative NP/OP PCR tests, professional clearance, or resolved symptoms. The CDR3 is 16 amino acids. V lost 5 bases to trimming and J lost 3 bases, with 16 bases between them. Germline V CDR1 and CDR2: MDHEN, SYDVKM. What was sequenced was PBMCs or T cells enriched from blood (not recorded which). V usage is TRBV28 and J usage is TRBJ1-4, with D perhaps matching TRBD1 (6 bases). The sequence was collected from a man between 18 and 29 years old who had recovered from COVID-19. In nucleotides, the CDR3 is TGTGCCAGCAGTCTAACTACATCAGGGGCTAATGAAAAACTGTTTTTT. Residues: CASSLTTSGANEKLFF.